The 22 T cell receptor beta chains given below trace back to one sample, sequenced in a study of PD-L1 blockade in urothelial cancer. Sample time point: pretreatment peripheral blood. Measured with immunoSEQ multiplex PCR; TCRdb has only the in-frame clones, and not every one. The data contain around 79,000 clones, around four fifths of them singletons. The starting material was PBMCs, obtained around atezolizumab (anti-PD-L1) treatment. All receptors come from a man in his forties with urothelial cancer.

The DNA for the CDR3 is TGTGCCAGCAGCCGCCCGGTTGGGACAGGGCCTGAAAAACTGTTTTTT. This sequence encodes CASSRPVGTGPEKLFF. V usage is TRBV7-8 and J usage is TRBJ1-4, with TRBD1 matching 9 bases. V gave up 5 bases and J gave up 7 bases; unmatched junction bases: 11. The CDR3 totals 16 residues. Germline loops: CDR1 SGHVS, CDR2 FQNEAQ.

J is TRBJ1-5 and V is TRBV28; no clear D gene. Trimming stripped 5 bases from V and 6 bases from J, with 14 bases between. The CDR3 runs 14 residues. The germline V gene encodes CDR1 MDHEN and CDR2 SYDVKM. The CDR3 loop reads CASSRRSTTQPQHF. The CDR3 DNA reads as TGTGCCAGCAGTCGACGGAGTACGACTCAGCCCCAGCATTTT.

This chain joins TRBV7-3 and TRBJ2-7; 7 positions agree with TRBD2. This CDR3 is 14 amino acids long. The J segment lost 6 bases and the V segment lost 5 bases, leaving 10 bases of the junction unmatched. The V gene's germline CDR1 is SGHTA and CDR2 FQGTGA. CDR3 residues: CASSVFPGGGEQYF. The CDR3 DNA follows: TGTGCCAGCAGCGTATTCCCGGGAGGCGGCGAGCAGTACTTC.

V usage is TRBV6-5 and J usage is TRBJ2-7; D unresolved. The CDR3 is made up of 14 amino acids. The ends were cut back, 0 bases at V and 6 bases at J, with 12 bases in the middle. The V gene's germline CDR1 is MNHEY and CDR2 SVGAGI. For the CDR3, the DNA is TGTGCCAGCAGTTACTCGATCCGAGCGCTCGAGCAGTACTTC. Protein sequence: CASSYSIRALEQYF.

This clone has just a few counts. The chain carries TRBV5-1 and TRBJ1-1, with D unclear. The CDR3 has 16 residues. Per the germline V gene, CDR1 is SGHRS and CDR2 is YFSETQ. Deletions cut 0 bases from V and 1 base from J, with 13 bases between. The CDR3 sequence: CASSLGSVNRNTEAFF. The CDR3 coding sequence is TGCGCCAGCAGCTTGGGGTCTGTTAACAGGAACACTGAAGCTTTCTTT. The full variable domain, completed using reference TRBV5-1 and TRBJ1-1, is KAGVTQTPRYLIKTRGQQVTLSCSPISGHRSVSWYQQTPGQGLQFLFEYFSETQRNKGNFPGRFSGRQFSNSRSEMNVSTLELGDSALYLCASSLGSVNRNTEAFFGQGTRLTVV.

The DNA of the CDR3 is TGTGCCAGCAGCTTCGGCGGGAGATTGGATACGCAGTATTTT. Protein: CASSFGGRLDTQYF. The rearrangement uses TRBV5-4 and TRBJ2-3; TRBD2 matches at 7 bases. This CDR3 region has 14 residues. Germline V gene data show CDR1 as SGHNT and CDR2 as YYREEE (reference sequence). Trimming removed 2 bases from V and 6 bases from J; junction bases left unmatched: 6.

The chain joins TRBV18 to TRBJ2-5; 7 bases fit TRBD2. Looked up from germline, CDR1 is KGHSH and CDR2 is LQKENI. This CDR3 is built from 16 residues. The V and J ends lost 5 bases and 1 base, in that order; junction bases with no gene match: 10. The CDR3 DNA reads TGTGCCAGCTCATCCCAGCGGGCTAGCGGCCAAGAGACCCAGTACTTC. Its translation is CASSSQRASGQETQYF. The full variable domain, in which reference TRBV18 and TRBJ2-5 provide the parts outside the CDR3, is NAGVMQNPRHLVRRRGQEARLRCSPMKGHSHVYWYRQLPEEGLKFMVYLQKENIIDESGMPKERFSAEFPKEGPSILRIQQVVRGDSAAYFCASSSQRASGQETQYFGPGTRLLVL.

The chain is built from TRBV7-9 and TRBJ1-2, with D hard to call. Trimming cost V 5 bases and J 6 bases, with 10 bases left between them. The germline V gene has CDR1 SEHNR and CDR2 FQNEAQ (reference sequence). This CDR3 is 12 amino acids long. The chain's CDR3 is CASSIGRDGYTF. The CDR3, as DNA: TGTGCCAGCAGCATCGGGAGAGATGGCTACACCTTC.

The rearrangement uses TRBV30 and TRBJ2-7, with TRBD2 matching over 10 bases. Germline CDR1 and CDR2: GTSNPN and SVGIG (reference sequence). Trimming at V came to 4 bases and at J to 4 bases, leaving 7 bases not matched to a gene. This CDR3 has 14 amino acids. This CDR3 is CAWNGAGGLYEQYF. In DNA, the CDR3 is TGTGCCTGGAATGGAGCGGGAGGGCTGTACGAGCAGTACTTC.

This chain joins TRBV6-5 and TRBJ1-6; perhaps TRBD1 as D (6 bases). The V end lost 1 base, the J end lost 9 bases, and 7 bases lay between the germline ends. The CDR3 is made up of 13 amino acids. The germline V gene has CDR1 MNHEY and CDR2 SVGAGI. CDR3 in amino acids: CASSYFRGSPLHF. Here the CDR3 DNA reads TGTGCCAGCAGTTACTTCAGGGGTTCACCCCTCCACTTT.

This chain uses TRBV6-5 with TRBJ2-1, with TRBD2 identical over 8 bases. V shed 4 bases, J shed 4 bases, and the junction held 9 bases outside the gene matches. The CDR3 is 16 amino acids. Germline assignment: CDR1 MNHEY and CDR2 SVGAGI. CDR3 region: CASSSPERELYNEQFF. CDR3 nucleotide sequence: TGTGCCAGCAGTTCCCCCGAGCGGGAGCTTTACAATGAGCAGTTCTTC.

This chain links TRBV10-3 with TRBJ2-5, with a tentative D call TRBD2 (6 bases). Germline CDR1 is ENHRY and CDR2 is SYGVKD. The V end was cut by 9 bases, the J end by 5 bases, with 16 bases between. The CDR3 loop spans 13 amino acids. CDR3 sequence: CAIKEGSRETQYF. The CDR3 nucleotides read TGTGCCATAAAGGAGGGGAGTCGGGAGACCCAGTACTTC.

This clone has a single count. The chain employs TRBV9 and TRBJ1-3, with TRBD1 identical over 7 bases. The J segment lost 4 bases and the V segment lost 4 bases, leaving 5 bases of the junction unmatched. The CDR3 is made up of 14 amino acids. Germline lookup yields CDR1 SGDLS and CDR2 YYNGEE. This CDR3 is CASSKQGKGNTIYF. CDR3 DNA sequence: TGTGCCAGCAGCAAACAGGGGAAAGGAAACACCATATATTTT.

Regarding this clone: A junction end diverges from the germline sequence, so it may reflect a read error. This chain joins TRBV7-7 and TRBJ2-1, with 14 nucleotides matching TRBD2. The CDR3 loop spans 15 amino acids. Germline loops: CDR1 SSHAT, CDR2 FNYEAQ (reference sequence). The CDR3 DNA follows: TGTGCTAGCAGCTTAGGGACTAGCGGGAGCTATGAGCAGTTCTTC. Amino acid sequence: CASSLGTSGSYEQFF. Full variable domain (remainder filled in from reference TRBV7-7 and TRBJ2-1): GAGVSQSPRYKVTKRGQDVTLRCDPISSHATLYWYQQALGQGPEFLTYFNYEAQPDKSGLPSDRFSAERPEGSISTLTIQRTEQRDSAMYRCASSLGTSGSYEQFFGPGTRLTVL.

The CDR3 protein is CASSFLDEQYF. The DNA for the CDR3 is TGTGCCAGCAGCTTTCTCGACGAGCAGTACTTC. The chain couples TRBV5-6 to TRBJ2-7, with no clear D. The V gene's germline CDR1 is SGHDT and CDR2 YYEEEE. This CDR3 region has 11 residues. Trimming pared 2 bases from V and 5 bases from J, leaving 5 bases between.

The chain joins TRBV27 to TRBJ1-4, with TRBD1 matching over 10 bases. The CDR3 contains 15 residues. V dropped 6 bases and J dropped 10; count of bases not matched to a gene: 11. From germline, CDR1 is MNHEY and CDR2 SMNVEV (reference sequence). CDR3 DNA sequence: TGTGCCAGCAGCCCCCGGGACAGGGGCGTAGGAAAACTGTTTTTT. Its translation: CASSPRDRGVGKLFF.

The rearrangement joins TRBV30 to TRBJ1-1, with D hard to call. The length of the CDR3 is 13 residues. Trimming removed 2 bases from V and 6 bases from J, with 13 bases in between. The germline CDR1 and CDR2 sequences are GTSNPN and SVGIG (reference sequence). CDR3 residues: CAWSRAPSSEAFF. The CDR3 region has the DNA TGTGCCTGGAGTCGGGCACCTAGCTCTGAAGCTTTCTTT.

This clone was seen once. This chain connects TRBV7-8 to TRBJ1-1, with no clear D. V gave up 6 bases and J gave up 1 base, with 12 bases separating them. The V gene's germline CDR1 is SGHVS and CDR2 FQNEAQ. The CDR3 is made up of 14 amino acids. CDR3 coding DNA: TGTGCCAGCAGTTTATCGACACGGAACACTGAAGCTTTCTTT. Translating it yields CASSLSTRNTEAFF. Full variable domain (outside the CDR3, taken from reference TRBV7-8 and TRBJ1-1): GAGVSQSPRYKVAKRGQDVALRCDPISGHVSLFWYQQALGQGPEFLTYFQNEAQLDKSGLPSDRFFAERPEGSVSTLKIQRTQQEDSAVYLCASSLSTRNTEAFFGQGTRLTVV.

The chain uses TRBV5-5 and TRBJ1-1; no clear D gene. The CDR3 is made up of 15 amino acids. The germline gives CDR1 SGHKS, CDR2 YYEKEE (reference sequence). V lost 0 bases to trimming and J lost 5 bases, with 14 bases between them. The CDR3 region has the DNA TGTGCCAGCAGCTTGGTACTACAAGTTGGGACTGAAGCTTTCTTT. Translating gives CASSLVLQVGTEAFF.

This CDR3 reads CASSGLSYGYTF. The CDR3 DNA reads TGTGCCAGCAGTGGGTTGAGTTATGGCTACACCTTC. V and J are TRBV25-1 and TRBJ1-2; D is undetermined. The CDR3 covers 12 residues. Germline V gene lookup returns CDR1 MGHDK and CDR2 SYGVNS. V shed 4 bases and J shed 5 bases, with 8 bases lying between them.

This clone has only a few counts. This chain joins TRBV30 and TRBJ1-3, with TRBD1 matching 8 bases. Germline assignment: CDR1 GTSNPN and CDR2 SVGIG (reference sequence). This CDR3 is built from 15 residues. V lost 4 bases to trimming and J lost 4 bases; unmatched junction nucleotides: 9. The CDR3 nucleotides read TGTGCCTGGAATGACCAGGGGGCGCAAGGAAACACCATATATTTT. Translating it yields CAWNDQGAQGNTIYF. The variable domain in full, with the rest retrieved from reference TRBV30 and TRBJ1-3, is SQTIHQWPATLVQPVGSPLSLECTVEGTSNPNLYWYRQAAGRGLQLLFYSVGIGQISSEVPQNLSASRPQDRQFILSSKKLLLSDSGFYLCAWNDQGAQGNTIYFGEGSWLTVV.

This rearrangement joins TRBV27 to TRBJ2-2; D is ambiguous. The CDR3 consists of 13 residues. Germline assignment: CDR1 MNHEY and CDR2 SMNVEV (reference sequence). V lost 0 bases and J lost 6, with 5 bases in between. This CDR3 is CASSLSPAGELFF. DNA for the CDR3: TGTGCCAGCAGTTTATCCCCTGCCGGGGAGCTGTTTTTT.